There are a few counts of the clone carrying this T cell receptor beta chain. Its antigen is not identified. With 2 bases removed from V and 6 bases from J, the gap between germline ends came to 11 bases. The CDR3 contains 13 residues. The authors made TCR cDNA by 5'RACE template switching, adding a universal primer site and UMIs. TCRdb passed the 5' RACE reads through MiXCR, listing each CDR3 protein once. The top ten clones hold around 15% of a sample with almost 600,000 distinct CDR3 sequences, roughly 13% of them seen once. The sample originates from a study of T cells after yellow fever vaccination. Turning to the study itself: Where fractions had low cell numbers, libraries were prepared from them with the SMART-Seq v4 Ultra Low Input RNA kit.

Findings of the study overall: Few clonotypes appeared in both CD4 and CD8 compartments. At around 96% for CD4 and 70% to 90% for CD8, most primary-vaccination clones showed up again after the booster.

The J gene is TRBJ2-7, the V gene TRBV12-3 or TRBV12-4; weak D call: TRBD2 (5 bases). The TCR sequence derives from a man aged 25-45 years who received the YFV17D yellow fever vaccine. Sequencing was performed on PBMCs, taken on the day of the yellow fever booster vaccination. The CDR3 DNA reads as TGTGCCAGCAGTTTATCCGGGATCCCCGAGCAGTACTTC. Protein: CASSLSGIPEQYF.